The 8 T cell receptor beta chains in this list originate from one sample, sequenced in a study of blood T cell repertoires in COVID-19. TCRdb's table, derived via immunoSEQ multiplex PCR, lists solely in-frame clones and lacks some. The data contain 150,000 or so clones, approximately 92% of them singletons. The sequenced sample consisted of peripheral blood. These receptor sequences come from a woman aged 45 to 65 with acute or convalescent COVID-19.

The V call is TRBV23-1, the J call TRBJ2-6, with TRBD1 as a possible D gene (6 bases). TRBV23-1 is sorted into the ORF group, with uncertain function. The CDR3 runs 15 residues. V dropped 8 bases and J dropped 3 bases, with 14 bases sitting between them. DNA of the CDR3: TGCGCCAGCTCCAGGGGCTGGGATGGGGCCAACGTCCTGACTTTC. Translating it yields CASSRGWDGANVLTF.

The chain couples TRBV27 to TRBJ1-1; 8 nucleotides align to TRBD1. Trimming took 2 bases from V and 3 from J; bases not matched to a gene: 5. From germline, CDR1 is MNHEY and CDR2 SMNVEV (reference sequence). CDR3 length: 15 amino acids. The CDR3 region is CASSLPDRVDTEAFF. As DNA, the CDR3 is TGTGCCAGCAGTTTACCGGACAGGGTGGACACTGAAGCTTTCTTT.

This chain connects TRBV6-2 or TRBV6-3 to TRBJ2-6; D unclear. Germline V gene lookup returns CDR1 MNHEY and CDR2 SVGEGT. Deletions cut 2 bases from V and 0 bases from J, with 11 bases between. The CDR3 spans 17 residues. The CDR3 coding sequence is TGTGCCAGCAGTTACGAACAGAGAACCTCTGGGGCCAACGTCCTGACTTTC. This gives the protein CASSYEQRTSGANVLTF.

The rearrangement uses TRBV19 and TRBJ1-2; 10 nucleotides match TRBD1. V dropped 3 bases and J dropped 6; count of bases not matched to a gene: 4. The CDR3 runs to 14 residues. Germline values: CDR1 LNHDA, CDR2 SQIVND (reference sequence). CDR3: CASSIRQGAHGYTF. As DNA, the CDR3 is TGTGCCAGTAGTATCAGACAGGGGGCTCATGGCTACACCTTC.

The rearrangement uses TRBV6-6 and TRBJ1-6; 12 bases match TRBD1. CDR1 is MNHNY and CDR2 is SVGAGI in the germline V gene (reference sequence). The CDR3 runs 17 residues. The V segment lost 5 bases and the J segment 9 bases; nucleotides outside the gene matches: 11. The CDR3 bases are TGTGCCAGCAGTCCCTCAACGGGACAGGGGGCGTTTTCACCCCTCCACTTT. It yields the protein CASSPSTGQGAFSPLHF.

The chain combines TRBV6-4 with TRBJ1-1; D gene ambiguous. The CDR3 is 13 residues long. Looked up from germline, CDR1 is MRHNA and CDR2 is SNTAGT. Trimming stripped 5 bases from V and 0 bases from J, with 7 bases between. CDR3 coding DNA: TGTGCCAGCAGTAGGCGGTTGAACACTGAAGCTTTCTTT. Protein: CASSRRLNTEAFF.

The chain recombines TRBV2 with TRBJ1-1; D is perhaps TRBD1 (5 bases). This CDR3 has 14 residues. The germline CDR1 and CDR2 sequences are SNHLY and FYNNEI. Trimming cost V 9 bases and J 1 base, with 15 bases left between them. The CDR3 bases are TGTGCCAGTTTTCCGACAGTTACGAACACTGAAGCTTTCTTT. This sequence encodes CASFPTVTNTEAFF. Full variable domain (remainder filled in from reference TRBV2 and TRBJ1-1): EPEVTQTPSHQVTQMGQEVILRCVPISNHLYFYWYRQILGQKVEFLVSFYNNEISEKSEIFDDQFSVERPDGSNFTLKIRSTKLEDSAMYFCASFPTVTNTEAFFGQGTRLTVV.

The rearrangement joins TRBV28 to TRBJ1-2; 7 positions match TRBD1. This CDR3 contains 16 residues. Unmatched junction bases numbered 13, after V lost 5 bases and J lost 4 bases. The germline gives CDR1 MDHEN, CDR2 SYDVKM. The CDR3, as DNA: TGTGCCAGCAGTCCACACAGGGGTGGGGTGGCCTATGGCTACACCTTC. It specifies CASSPHRGGVAYGYTF.